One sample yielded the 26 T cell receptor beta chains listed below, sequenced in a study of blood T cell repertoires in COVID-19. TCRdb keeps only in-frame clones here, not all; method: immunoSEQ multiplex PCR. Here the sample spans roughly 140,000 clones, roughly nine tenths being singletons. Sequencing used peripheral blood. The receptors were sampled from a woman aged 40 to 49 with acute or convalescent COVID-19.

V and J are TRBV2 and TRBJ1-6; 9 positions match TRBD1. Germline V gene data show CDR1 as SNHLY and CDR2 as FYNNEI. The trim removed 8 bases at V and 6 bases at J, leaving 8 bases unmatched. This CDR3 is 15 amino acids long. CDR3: CASLHRDRVNSPLHF. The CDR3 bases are TGTGCCAGCCTACACCGGGACAGGGTTAATTCACCCCTCCACTTT.

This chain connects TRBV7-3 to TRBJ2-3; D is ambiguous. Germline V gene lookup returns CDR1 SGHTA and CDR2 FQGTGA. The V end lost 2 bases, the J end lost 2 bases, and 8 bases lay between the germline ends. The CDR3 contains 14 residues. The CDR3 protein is CASSLGQITDTQYF. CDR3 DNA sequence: TGTGCCAGCAGCTTAGGCCAGATCACAGATACGCAGTATTTT.

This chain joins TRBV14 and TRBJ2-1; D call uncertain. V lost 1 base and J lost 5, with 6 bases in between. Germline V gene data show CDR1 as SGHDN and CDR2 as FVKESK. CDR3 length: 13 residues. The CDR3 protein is CASSQGGNNEQFF. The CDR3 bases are TGTGCCAGCAGCCAAGGCGGAAACAATGAGCAGTTCTTC.

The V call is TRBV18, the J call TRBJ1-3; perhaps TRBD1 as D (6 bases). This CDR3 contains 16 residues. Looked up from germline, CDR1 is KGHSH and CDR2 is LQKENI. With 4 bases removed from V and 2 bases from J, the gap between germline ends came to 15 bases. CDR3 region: CASSLQQGGTGNTIYF. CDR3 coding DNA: TGTGCCAGCTCACTCCAACAGGGTGGAACTGGAAACACCATATATTTT. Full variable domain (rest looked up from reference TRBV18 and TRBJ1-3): NAGVMQNPRHLVRRRGQEARLRCSPMKGHSHVYWYRQLPEEGLKFMVYLQKENIIDESGMPKERFSAEFPKEGPSILRIQQVVRGDSAAYFCASSLQQGGTGNTIYFGEGSWLTVV.

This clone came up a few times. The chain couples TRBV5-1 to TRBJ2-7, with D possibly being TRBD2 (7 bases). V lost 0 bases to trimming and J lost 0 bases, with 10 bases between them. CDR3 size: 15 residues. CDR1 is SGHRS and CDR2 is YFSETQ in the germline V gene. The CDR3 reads CASSLEGGRSYEQYF. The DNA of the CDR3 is TGCGCCAGCAGCTTGGAGGGGGGGCGCTCCTACGAGCAGTACTTC.

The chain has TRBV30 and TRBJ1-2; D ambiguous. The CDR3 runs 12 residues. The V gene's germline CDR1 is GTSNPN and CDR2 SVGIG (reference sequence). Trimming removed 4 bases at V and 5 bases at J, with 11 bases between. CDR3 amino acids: CAWTLAGYGYTF. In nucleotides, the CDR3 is TGTGCCTGGACTTTGGCAGGATATGGCTACACCTTC.

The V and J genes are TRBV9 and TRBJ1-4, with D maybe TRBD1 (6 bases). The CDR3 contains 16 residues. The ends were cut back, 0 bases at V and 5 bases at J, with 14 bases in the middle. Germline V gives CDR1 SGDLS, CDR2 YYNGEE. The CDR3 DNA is TGTGCCAGCAGCGTAGGTTCAGGGGACAAGAATGAAAAACTGTTTTTT. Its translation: CASSVGSGDKNEKLFF.

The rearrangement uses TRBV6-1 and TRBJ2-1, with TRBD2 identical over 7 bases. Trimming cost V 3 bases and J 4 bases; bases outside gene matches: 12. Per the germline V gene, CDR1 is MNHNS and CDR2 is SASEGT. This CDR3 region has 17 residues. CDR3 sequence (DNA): TGTGCCAGCAGTGAGGCCGTTACTAGCGTGGCGTACAATGAGCAGTTCTTC. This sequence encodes CASSEAVTSVAYNEQFF.

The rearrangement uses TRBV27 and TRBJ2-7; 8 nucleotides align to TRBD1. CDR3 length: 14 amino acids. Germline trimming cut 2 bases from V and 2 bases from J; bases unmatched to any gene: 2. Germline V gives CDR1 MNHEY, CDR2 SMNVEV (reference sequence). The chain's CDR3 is CASSLDRGAYEQYF. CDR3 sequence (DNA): TGTGCCAGCAGTTTAGACAGGGGAGCCTACGAGCAGTACTTC.

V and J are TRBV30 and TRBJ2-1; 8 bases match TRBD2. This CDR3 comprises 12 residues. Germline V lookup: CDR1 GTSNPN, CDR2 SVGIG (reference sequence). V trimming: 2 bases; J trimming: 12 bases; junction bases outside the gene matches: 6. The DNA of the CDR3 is TGTGCCTGGAGTCTAACTAGCGGTCGGCAGTTCTTC. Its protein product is CAWSLTSGRQFF.

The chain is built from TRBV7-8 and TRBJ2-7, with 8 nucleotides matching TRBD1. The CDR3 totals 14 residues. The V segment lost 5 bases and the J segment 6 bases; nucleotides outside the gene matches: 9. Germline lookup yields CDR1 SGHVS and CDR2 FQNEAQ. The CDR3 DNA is TGTGCCAGCAGCCCAGGGGACAGGCTCGCCGAGCAGTACTTC. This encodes CASSPGDRLAEQYF.

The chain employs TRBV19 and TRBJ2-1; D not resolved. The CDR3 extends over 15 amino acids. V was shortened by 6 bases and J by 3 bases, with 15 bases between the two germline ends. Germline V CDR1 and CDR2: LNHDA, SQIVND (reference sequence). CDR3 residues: CASSLELDFYNEQFF. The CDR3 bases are TGTGCCAGTAGCCTCGAGCTAGATTTCTACAATGAGCAGTTCTTC.

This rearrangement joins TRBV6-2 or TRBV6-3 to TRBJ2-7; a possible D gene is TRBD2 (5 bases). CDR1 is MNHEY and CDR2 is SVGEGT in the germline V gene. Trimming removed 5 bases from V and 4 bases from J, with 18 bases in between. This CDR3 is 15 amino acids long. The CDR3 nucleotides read TGTGCCAGCAGTGCCAGGTCCGCTTCGGGATACGAGCAGTACTTC. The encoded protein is CASSARSASGYEQYF.

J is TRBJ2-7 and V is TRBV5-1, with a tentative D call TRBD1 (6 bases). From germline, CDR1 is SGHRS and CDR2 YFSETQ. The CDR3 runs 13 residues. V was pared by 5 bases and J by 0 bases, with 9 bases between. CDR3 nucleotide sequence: TGCGCCAGCAGGACAGGTCCCTCCTACGAGCAGTACTTC. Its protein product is CASRTGPSYEQYF.

In DNA form, the CDR3 reads TGTGCCTGGAGTGTAGGATATCGTCATGGACAGGGGGCGCGGAGTGAGCAGTTCTTC. It encodes CAWSVGYRHGQGARSEQFF. The chain recombines TRBV30 with TRBJ2-1, with 11 nucleotides matching TRBD1. The trim removed 0 bases at V and 9 bases at J, leaving 19 bases unmatched. CDR3 length equals 19 residues. Germline V gene lookup returns CDR1 GTSNPN and CDR2 SVGIG (reference sequence).

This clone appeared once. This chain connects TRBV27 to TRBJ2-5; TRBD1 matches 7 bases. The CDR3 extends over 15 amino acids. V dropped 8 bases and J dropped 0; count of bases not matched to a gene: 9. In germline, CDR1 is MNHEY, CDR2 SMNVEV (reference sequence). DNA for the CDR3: TGTGCCAGCCGCAGGACAGGAAATCACCAAGAGACCCAGTACTTC. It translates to CASRRTGNHQETQYF.

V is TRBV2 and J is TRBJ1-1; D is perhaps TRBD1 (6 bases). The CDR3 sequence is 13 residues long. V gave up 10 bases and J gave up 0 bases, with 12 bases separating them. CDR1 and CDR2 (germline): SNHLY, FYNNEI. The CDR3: CAIRTAMNTEAFF. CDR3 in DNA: TGTGCCATCAGGACAGCTATGAACACTGAAGCTTTCTTT.

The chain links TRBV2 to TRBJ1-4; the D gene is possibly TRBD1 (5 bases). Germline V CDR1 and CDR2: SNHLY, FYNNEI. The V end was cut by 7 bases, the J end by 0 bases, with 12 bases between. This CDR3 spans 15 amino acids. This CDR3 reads CASKSSGATNEKLFF. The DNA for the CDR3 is TGTGCCAGCAAGAGTTCGGGGGCAACTAATGAAAAACTGTTTTTT.

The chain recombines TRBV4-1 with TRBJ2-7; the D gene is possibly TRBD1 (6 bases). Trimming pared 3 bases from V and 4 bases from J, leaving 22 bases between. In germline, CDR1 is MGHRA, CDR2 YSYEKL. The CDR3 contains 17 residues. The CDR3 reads CASSHGGRGTGMYEQYF. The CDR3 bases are TGCGCCAGCAGCCACGGTGGCAGGGGTACAGGGATGTACGAGCAGTACTTC.

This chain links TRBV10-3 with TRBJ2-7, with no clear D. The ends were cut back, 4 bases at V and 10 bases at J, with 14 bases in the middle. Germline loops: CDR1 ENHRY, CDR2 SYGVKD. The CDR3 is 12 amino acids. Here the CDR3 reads CAISGLDGEQYF. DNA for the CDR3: TGTGCCATCAGTGGATTAGACGGAGAACAGTACTTC.

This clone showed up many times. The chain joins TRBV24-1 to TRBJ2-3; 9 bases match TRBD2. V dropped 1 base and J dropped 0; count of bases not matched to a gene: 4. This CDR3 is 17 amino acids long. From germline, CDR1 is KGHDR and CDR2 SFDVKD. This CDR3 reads CATSDFPTSGSTDTQYF. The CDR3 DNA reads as TGTGCCACCAGTGATTTTCCAACTAGCGGGAGCACAGATACGCAGTATTTT.

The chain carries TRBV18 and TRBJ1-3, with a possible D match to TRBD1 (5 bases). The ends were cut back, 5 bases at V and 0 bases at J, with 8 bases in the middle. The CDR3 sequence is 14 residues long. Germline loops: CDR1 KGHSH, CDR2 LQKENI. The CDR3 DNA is TGTGCCAGCTCAGAACAGGACTCTGGAAACACCATATATTTT. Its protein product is CASSEQDSGNTIYF.

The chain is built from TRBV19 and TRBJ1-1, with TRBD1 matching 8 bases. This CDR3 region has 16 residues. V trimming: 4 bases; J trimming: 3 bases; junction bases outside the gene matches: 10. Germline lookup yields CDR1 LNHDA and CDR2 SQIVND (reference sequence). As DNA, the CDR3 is TGTGCCAGTAGTACACAGACAGGGGTGATACACACTGAAGCTTTCTTT. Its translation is CASSTQTGVIHTEAFF.

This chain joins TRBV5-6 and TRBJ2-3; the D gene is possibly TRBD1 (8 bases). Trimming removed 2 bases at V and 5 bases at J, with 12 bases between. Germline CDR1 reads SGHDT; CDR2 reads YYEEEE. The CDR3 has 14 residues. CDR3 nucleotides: TGTGCCAGCAGCTTAACAGGGGGGGTAGATACGCAGTATTTT. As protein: CASSLTGGVDTQYF.

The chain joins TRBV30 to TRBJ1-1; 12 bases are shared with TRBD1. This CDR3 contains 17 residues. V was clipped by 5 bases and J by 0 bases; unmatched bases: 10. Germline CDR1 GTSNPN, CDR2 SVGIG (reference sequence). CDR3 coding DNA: TGTGCCTGGGCCTGGGACAGGGGGCGGCTAATGAACACTGAAGCTTTCTTT. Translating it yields CAWAWDRGRLMNTEAFF.

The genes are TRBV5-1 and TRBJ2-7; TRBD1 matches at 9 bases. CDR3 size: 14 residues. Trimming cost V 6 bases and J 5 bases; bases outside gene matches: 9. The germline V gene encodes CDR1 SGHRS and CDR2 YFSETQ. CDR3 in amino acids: CASTETGGSDEQYF. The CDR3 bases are TGCGCCAGCACCGAGACAGGGGGTAGCGACGAGCAGTACTTC.